The clone carrying this T cell receptor (beta chain) appeared a few times. The antigen remains undetermined. This entry is derived from a study of Ad26.COV2.S vaccination and SARS-CoV-2 variants. About the study: COV1001, an Ad26.COV2.S trial, supplied this vaccine-arm donor. Once or twice, 56 days apart, Ad26.COV2.S was delivered intramuscularly.

The CDR3 length is 13 residues. Trimming took 0 bases from V and 3 from J, leaving 4 bases between them. Germline-derived CDR1 and CDR2 are LGHDT and YNNKEL (reference sequence). Described treatment: about 20 received Ad26.COV2.S at low or high dose, single or two shots; five or six received placebo; per-sample allocation not given. Sample collection was performed on day 63 after the first vaccine or placebo injection. Clones were sequenced by immunoSEQ multiplex PCR, and TCRdb holds only the in-frame ones, with some missing. The sample includes 430,000 or so clones, 89% seen only once; the top ten take 2.5% to 3%. Whole-study findings and limits: Spike-specific TCR breadth ran higher among vaccine recipients than placebo recipients. Marked by substantial breadth, spike-specific CD8+ and CD4+ T cell responses were reportedly seen after vaccination.

The receptor was isolated from a person aged 18-65 years who received the Ad26.COV2.S COVID-19 vaccine or a placebo. The material was peripheral blood, obtained in a trial of Ad26.COV2.S vaccine versus placebo. J is TRBJ2-3 and V is TRBV3-1 (or the pseudogene TRBV3-2); D remains unclear. The DNA of the CDR3 is TGTGCCAGCAGCCAAGATTGGACAGATACGCAGTATTTT. Translating it yields CASSQDWTDTQYF.